These 19 T cell receptor beta chains came from one sample sequenced in a study of cytomegalovirus exposure and HLA in healthy donors. Both 60 Vbeta primers and 13 Jbeta primers went into the PCR. Measured with immunoSEQ multiplex PCR; TCRdb has only the in-frame clones, and not every one. The sample records approximately 89,000 clones, roughly 77% being singletons. Sequencing was performed on PBMCs. These receptors were collected from a human donor in good health.

The chain uses TRBV7-8 and TRBJ2-7; 7 bases agree with TRBD2. From germline, CDR1 is SGHVS and CDR2 FQNEAQ. This CDR3 region has 17 residues. V lost 2 bases to trimming and J lost 3 bases; unmatched junction nucleotides: 13. The CDR3 protein is CASSLITGGSGLYEQYF. CDR3 nucleotides: TGTGCCAGCAGCTTAATAACAGGCGGGAGCGGCCTCTACGAGCAGTACTTC.

The chain joins TRBV29-1 to TRBJ2-7, with D maybe TRBD2 (5 bases). The V and J ends lost 4 bases and 7 bases respectively, with 11 bases between them. Looked up from germline, CDR1 is SQVTM and CDR2 is ANQGSEA. The CDR3 totals 11 residues. The CDR3 protein is CSVGRPGEQYF. The CDR3, as DNA: TGCAGCGTTGGGAGGCCCGGGGAGCAGTACTTC.

This clone was observed a few times. The CDR3 DNA is TGTGCCAGCAGTCCATTGAATTCACCCCTCCACTTT. It is translated as CASSPLNSPLHF. The rearrangement uses TRBV6-5 and TRBJ1-6; D is ambiguous. Per the germline V gene, CDR1 is MNHEY and CDR2 is SVGAGI. Trimming removed 5 bases at V and 7 bases at J, with 6 bases between. The CDR3 covers 12 residues.

CDR3 sequence (DNA): TGTGCCAGCAGACAATCCGGGAGCACTGAAGCTTTCTTT. This translates into CASRQSGSTEAFF. The chain uses TRBV28 and TRBJ1-1, with D hard to call. The germline V gene has CDR1 MDHEN and CDR2 SYDVKM. V lost 6 bases and J lost 4, with 12 bases in between. CDR3 size: 13 residues.

The chain uses TRBV29-1 and TRBJ2-7, with a possible D match to TRBD1 (6 bases). Germline CDR1 is SQVTM and CDR2 is ANQGSEA. This CDR3 comprises 13 residues. V gave up 6 bases and J gave up 3 bases, with 15 bases separating them. The CDR3 DNA reads as TGCAGCGTCCTACAGGGTGTCGGCTACGAGCAGTACTTC. This gives the protein CSVLQGVGYEQYF.

This clone was found a few times. The genes are TRBV6-5 and TRBJ1-4, with no clear D. The CDR3 has 15 amino acids. Germline loops: CDR1 MNHEY, CDR2 SVGAGI. The V gene lost 6 bases and the J gene lost 0 bases, with 11 bases spanning the gap. Written as DNA, the CDR3 is TGTGCCAGCAGCTCCGGGGTTACAACTAATGAAAAACTGTTTTTT. Its translation: CASSSGVTTNEKLFF.

This clone has more than one count but fewer than ten. CDR3 residues: CASRLAGDNEQFF. The CDR3 bases are TGTGCCTCCCGACTAGCGGGAGATAATGAGCAGTTCTTC. V gene TRBV6-5 combines with J gene TRBJ2-1, with 12 nucleotides matching TRBD2. The trim removed 11 bases at V and 7 bases at J, leaving 6 bases unmatched. Germline CDR1 MNHEY, CDR2 SVGAGI. The CDR3 runs to 13 residues.

CDR3 nucleotide sequence: TGTGCCACCAGCGGGTACAGGGAGGGCAACTATGGCTACACCTTC. Protein: CATSGYREGNYGYTF. The chain has TRBV15 and TRBJ1-2; D is possibly TRBD1 (6 bases). CDR1 and CDR2 (germline): LNHNV, YYDKDF (reference sequence). V was clipped by 5 bases and J by 2 bases, with 15 bases between them. The CDR3 is made up of 15 amino acids. The complete variable domain, with remaining parts taken from reference TRBV15 and TRBJ1-2, reads DAMVIQNPRYQVTQFGKPVTLSCSQTLNHNVMYWYQQKSSQAPKLLFHYYDKDFNNEADTPDNFQSRRPNTSFCFLDIRSPGLGDTAMYLCATSGYREGNYGYTFGSGTRLTVV.

The chain recombines TRBV25-1 with TRBJ1-1; D is uncertain. This CDR3 has 14 amino acids. The V gene's germline CDR1 is MGHDK and CDR2 SYGVNS. With 2 bases removed from V and 7 bases from J, the gap between germline ends came to 14 bases. CDR3 residues: CASSELGPTGEAFF. The CDR3 nucleotides are TGTGCCAGCAGTGAACTTGGGCCAACCGGTGAAGCTTTCTTT. Supplemented by reference TRBV25-1 and TRBJ1-1, the full variable domain reads EADIYQTPRYLVIGTGKKITLECSQTMGHDKMYWYQQDPGMELHLIHYSYGVNSTEKGDLSSESTVSRIRTEHFPLTLESARPSHTSQYLCASSELGPTGEAFFGQGTRLTVV.

The chain uses TRBV21-1 and TRBJ2-7; TRBD1, the table's D call, lacks a check against the DNA. TRBV21-1 is a recognized pseudogene. The CDR3 extends over 15 amino acids. CDR3 in DNA: TGTGCCAGCAGCAGGTGCGGACAGGGATCCTACGAGCAGTACTTC. Amino acid sequence: CASSRCGQGSYEQYF.

Notes on this clone: The sample carries other DNA sequences with the same CDR3. The gene calls are TRBV9 and TRBJ2-5, with 7 bases matching TRBD2. Trimming at V came to 0 bases and at J to 2 bases, leaving 1 base not matched to a gene. This CDR3 spans 14 amino acids. Germline V gene sequence: CDR1 SGDLS, CDR2 YYNGEE. The DNA of the CDR3 is TGTGCCAGCAGCGTAGGGGGGGGGCAAGAGACCCAGTACTTC. Residues: CASSVGGGQETQYF.

This chain connects TRBV6-5 to TRBJ2-7; possible D gene TRBD2, 6 bases. Per germline, CDR1 MNHEY and CDR2 SVGAGI. The CDR3 extends over 14 amino acids. The ends were cut back, 4 bases at V and 4 bases at J, with 14 bases in the middle. The CDR3 nucleotides are TGTGCCAGCAGTTCGCGGGAAGGGGCATACGAGCAGTACTTC. Its translation: CASSSREGAYEQYF.

This clone showed up just a few times. This rearrangement joins TRBV5-4 to TRBJ1-1; D remains unclear. Trimming stripped 4 bases from V and 0 bases from J, with 7 bases between. CDR3 length: 13 residues. Germline values: CDR1 SGHNT, CDR2 YYREEE (reference sequence). The DNA of the CDR3 is TGTGCCAGCAGCCCCCGGGTGAACACTGAAGCTTTCTTT. Translation: CASSPRVNTEAFF.

The chain uses TRBV4-2 and TRBJ2-5; D uncertain. The CDR3 contains 15 residues. CDR1 LGHNA and CDR2 YNFKEQ come from the germline V gene. V lost 0 bases, J lost 4 bases, and 12 bases lay in between. CDR3 nucleotide sequence: TGTGCCAGCAGCCAAGATATGGAAACGGGAGAGACCCAGTACTTC. Protein product: CASSQDMETGETQYF.

This clone was found a few times. The chain is built from TRBV5-6 and TRBJ1-4, with 11 bases that match TRBD1. Germline V gives CDR1 SGHDT, CDR2 YYEEEE. The V gene end was trimmed by 4 bases and the J gene end by 3 bases; junction bases not matched to a gene: 2. There are 15 residues in the CDR3. In nucleotides, the CDR3 is TGTGCCAGCAGCCGGGGACAGGGGGCTAATGAAAAACTGTTTTTT. It is translated as CASSRGQGANEKLFF.

This clone is a singleton in its sample. J is TRBJ1-1 and V is TRBV11-3; D possibly corresponds to TRBD1 (5 bases). The germline V gene has CDR1 SGHNT and CDR2 YENEEA. With 1 base removed from V and 3 bases from J, the gap between germline ends came to 12 bases. The CDR3 is 15 amino acids. CDR3 amino acids: CASSLGRGRDTEAFF. The CDR3 DNA reads TGTGCCAGCAGCTTAGGAAGGGGTCGTGACACTGAAGCTTTCTTT.

The chain employs TRBV4-1 and TRBJ2-7, with 7 bases fitting TRBD1. Germline V gene lookup returns CDR1 MGHRA and CDR2 YSYEKL. The trim removed 0 bases at V and 6 bases at J, leaving 5 bases unmatched. This CDR3 is built from 14 residues. CDR3 in DNA: TGCGCCAGCAGCCAAGAAAGGGGGCTTGGCGAGCAGTACTTC. It is translated as CASSQERGLGEQYF.

The CDR3 region has the DNA TGTGCCAGCAGTCCCGTTGGGACAGGTTCCTACGAGCAGTACTTC. Translation gives CASSPVGTGSYEQYF. The chain employs TRBV6-5 and TRBJ2-7, with 8 positions matching TRBD1. This CDR3 has 15 residues. Germline lookup yields CDR1 MNHEY and CDR2 SVGAGI. The V gene end was trimmed by 5 bases and the J gene end by 1 base; junction bases not matched to a gene: 7.

The rearrangement joins TRBV28 to TRBJ2-5; unclear D gene. This CDR3 has 13 amino acids. CDR1 and CDR2 from the germline V gene are MDHEN and SYDVKM. With 3 bases removed from V and 5 bases from J, the gap between germline ends came to 10 bases. CDR3 sequence (DNA): TGTGCCAGCAGTTTTTTGAGGTGGGAGACCCAGTACTTC. Its protein product is CASSFLRWETQYF.